This T cell receptor beta chain was recorded in a study of technical replicates of blood from several donors listed by TCRdb under 2017. Receptor amplification or capture employed the immunoSEQ multiplex PCR assay. Drawn from immuneACCESS, this table holds only the in-frame rearrangements with V and J called that TCRdb kept. Clones are partly lost; checked studies trace under half to an unresolved V gene and leave the rest unexplained. The sample table holds tens of thousands of clones, of which around 89% were seen once. Approximately 4.5% of the sample comes from the top ten. A note on this clone: Its antigen is still unknown. Per-base quality was not reported, and no clone a single base away is much larger than it.

Sequenced: PBMCs. This TCR came from a human donor in good health. Some clones in this sample may be carry-over from other donors' samples.

The base sequence is TGTGCCTGGAGTGTAGGTGGGAGGGGGACAGATACGCAGTATTTT. Its translation reads: CAWSVGGRGTDTQYF. This sequence uses TRBV30 and TRBJ2-3; perhaps TRBD2 is the D gene, with 7 bases matching. Relative to germline, V is 0 bases shorter and J is 3 bases shorter, with 13 bases between their ends. CDR1 GTSNPN and CDR2 SVGIG were looked up in the germline V gene (reference sequence). Inclusive of the bounding cysteine and phenylalanine, the CDR3 is 15 residues long. Of all the DNA, just the CDR3 is kept, 45 bases in frame from base 1.